This T cell receptor beta chain was obtained from a study of blood T cell repertoires in COVID-19. Across the whole study: Acute and convalescent COVID-19 specimens originated in the United States, Italy and Spain. The cDNA or gDNA used as material had been derived from T cells, B-cell-depleted T cells, or PBMCs.

One Seattle source followed patients from active infection through their disease course. Repertoires were generated with immunoSEQ multiplex PCR, while TCRdb's copy carries only in-frame clones and drops some. The sample has approximately 210,000 clones; over 75% are singletons. Trimming pared 3 bases from V and 7 bases from J, leaving 7 bases between. This CDR3 contains 12 residues. Germline V gene data show CDR1 as SGDLS and CDR2 as YYNGEE. The sample was peripheral blood. The receptor was derived from a man in his fifties or sixties with COVID-19, enrolled during active disease. The chain has TRBV9 and TRBJ2-2; D unclear. The CDR3 DNA follows: TGTGCCAGCAGCGAGAGTAGCGGGGAGCTGTTTTTT. It yields the protein CASSESSGELFF.